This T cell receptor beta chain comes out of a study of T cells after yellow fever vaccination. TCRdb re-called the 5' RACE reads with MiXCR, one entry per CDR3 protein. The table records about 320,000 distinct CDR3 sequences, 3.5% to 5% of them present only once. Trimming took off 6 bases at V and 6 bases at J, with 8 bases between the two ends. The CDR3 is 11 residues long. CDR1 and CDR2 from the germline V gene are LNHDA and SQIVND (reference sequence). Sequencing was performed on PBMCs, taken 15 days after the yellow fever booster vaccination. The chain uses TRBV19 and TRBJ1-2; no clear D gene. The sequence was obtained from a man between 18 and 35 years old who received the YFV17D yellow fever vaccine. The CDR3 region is CASSRRDGYTF. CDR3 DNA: TGTGCCAGTAGCAGGCGGGATGGCTACACCTTC.